The 30 T cell receptor beta chains listed next were all sequenced from one sample in a study of shared clonotypes between healthy human individuals. Libraries were prepared by immunoSEQ multiplex PCR; TCRdb keeps only in-frame clonotypes and omits some of them. The sample holds 2 million to 2.5 million clones, approximately 94% seen once. Sequencing was carried out using naive CD4+ T cells sorted from blood. Regarding subset: CD45RA+ positively selected. The receptors were gathered from a young man in good health.

This chain uses TRBV4-3 with TRBJ2-1; 14 bases align to TRBD2. The J segment lost 7 bases and the V segment lost 3 bases, leaving 5 bases of the junction unmatched. Germline lookup yields CDR1 LGHNA and CDR2 YSLEER. The CDR3 is 16 amino acids. As DNA, the CDR3 is TGCGCCAGCAGCCACCCGGGACTAGCGGGAGTTAATGAGCAGTTCTTC. Its protein product is CASSHPGLAGVNEQFF.

This rearrangement joins TRBV5-1 to TRBJ1-3; D gene uncertain. Per germline, CDR1 SGHRS and CDR2 YFSETQ. The CDR3 is 16 amino acids. V lost 2 bases and J 0 bases, leaving 12 bases between the germline ends. The CDR3 coding sequence is TGCGCCAGCAGCTTTGGCCAGAGTCACTCTGGAAACACCATATATTTT. Translating gives CASSFGQSHSGNTIYF.

The chain uses TRBV21-1 and TRBJ2-3; the tabulated D call, TRBD2, remains unverified against the DNA. TRBV21-1 is classified as a pseudogene. The CDR3 has 18 amino acids. CDR3 sequence: CASSPETSGRARTDTQYF. The DNA of the CDR3 is TGTGCCAGCAGCCCCGAGACTAGCGGGAGGGCCAGAACAGATACGCAGTATTTT.

In its sample, this clone was seen once. This chain uses TRBV10-2 with TRBJ2-1; TRBD2 aligns across 9 bases. V trimming: 5 bases; J trimming: 4 bases; junction bases outside the gene matches: 9. The CDR3 is 16 residues long. From germline, CDR1 is WSHSY and CDR2 SAAADI. The CDR3 coding sequence is TGCGCCAGCAGTTTCCCCCCTAGCGGGGCATACAATGAGCAGTTCTTC. Encoded protein: CASSFPPSGAYNEQFF.

V is TRBV7-2 and J is TRBJ1-2; 8 bases are shared with TRBD1. V lost 2 bases, J lost 5 bases, and 10 bases stayed unmatched. Germline V gene lookup returns CDR1 SGHTA and CDR2 FQGNSA. The length of the CDR3 is 16 residues. The CDR3 sequence: CASSLSGTGGTYGYTF. The CDR3 bases are TGTGCCAGCAGCTTATCAGGGACAGGAGGAACATATGGCTACACCTTC.

The DNA of the CDR3 is TGTGCCAGCAGCTTAGGACTAGCGGTTGGGAATGAGCAGTTCTTC. Translated, it gives CASSLGLAVGNEQFF. J is TRBJ2-1 and V is TRBV11-2; 9 bases fit TRBD2. After removal of 1 base from V and 7 bases from J, the junction contained 5 bases not matched to a gene. The CDR3 has 15 amino acids. Germline lookup yields CDR1 SGHAT and CDR2 FQNNGV.

This rearrangement joins TRBV6-1 to TRBJ1-3, with 7 bases lining up with TRBD1. CDR3 length: 13 amino acids. V lost 3 bases and J lost 8; bases outside the gene matches: 4. The germline V gene encodes CDR1 MNHNS and CDR2 SASEGT. The CDR3 nucleotides are TGTGCCAGCAGTGAGGGACAGTTTGACACCATATATTTT. Translated: CASSEGQFDTIYF.

The chain carries TRBV4-3 and TRBJ1-4; D may be TRBD1 (6 bases). The germline V gene encodes CDR1 LGHNA and CDR2 YSLEER. The CDR3 spans 17 residues. Between the trimmed V and J ends, which lost 0 bases and 8 bases, there was a span of 19 bases. CDR3 DNA: TGCGCCAGCAGCCAAGACACAAAGGAGGGGGGTCGAGAAAAACTGTTTTTT. Translation: CASSQDTKEGGREKLFF.

The chain employs TRBV7-2 and TRBJ2-7, with TRBD1 as a possible D gene (5 bases). The V gene lost 1 base and the J gene lost 6 bases, with 13 bases spanning the gap. In germline, CDR1 is SGHTA, CDR2 FQGNSA. The length of the CDR3 is 14 residues. CDR3 coding DNA: TGTGCCAGCAGCTTAGGCTCCATAAGGGGCGAGCAGTACTTC. Protein: CASSLGSIRGEQYF.

As regards this clone: The same CDR3 arises from other DNA sequences in this sample as well. The genes are TRBV18 and TRBJ1-1, with D unresolved. Trimming stripped 2 bases from V and 2 bases from J, with 6 bases between. There are 13 residues in the CDR3. Looked up from germline, CDR1 is KGHSH and CDR2 is LQKENI. As DNA, the CDR3 is TGTGCCAGCTCACCAGGGAGCAACACTGAAGCTTTCTTT. It translates to CASSPGSNTEAFF.

The chain has TRBV7-2 and TRBJ2-5; D ambiguous. The CDR3 spans 14 residues. The V gene lost 0 bases and the J gene lost 3 bases, with 8 bases spanning the gap. CDR1 is SGHTA and CDR2 is FQGNSA in the germline V gene. The CDR3 is CASSLAKPKETQYF. The CDR3 nucleotides are TGTGCCAGCAGCTTAGCTAAGCCAAAAGAGACCCAGTACTTC.

The V and J genes are TRBV10-3 and TRBJ2-2, with 10 bases identical to TRBD2. V lost 8 bases, J lost 0 bases, and 9 bases stayed unmatched. Germline V gene data show CDR1 as ENHRY and CDR2 as SYGVKD. The CDR3 runs 17 residues. As DNA, the CDR3 is TGTGCCATCTCCGGGACTAGCGACCAAACGAACACCGGGGAGCTGTTTTTT. It yields the protein CAISGTSDQTNTGELFF.

The CDR3 region is CASSVTGGTGELFF. CDR3 bases: TGTGCCAGCAGTGTAACAGGGGGAACAGGGGAGCTGTTTTTT. V gene TRBV6-6 combines with J gene TRBJ2-2; 8 positions match TRBD1. The CDR3 runs to 14 residues. CDR1 is MNHNY and CDR2 is SVGAGI in the germline V gene (reference sequence). V lost 5 bases to trimming and J lost 8 bases; unmatched junction nucleotides: 7.

In regard to this clone: Other DNA sequences in the sample encode the same CDR3. The rearrangement uses TRBV6-5 and TRBJ2-7; D unclear. From germline, CDR1 is MNHEY and CDR2 SVGAGI. The V end was cut by 5 bases, the J end by 6 bases, with 8 bases between. The CDR3 is 11 residues long. CDR3 sequence (DNA): TGTGCCAGCAGTCAAGGGCCCGAGCAGTACTTC. Its translation: CASSQGPEQYF.

The gene calls are TRBV2 and TRBJ1-1; D not certain. This CDR3 comprises 14 residues. The germline V gene encodes CDR1 SNHLY and CDR2 FYNNEI. The ends were cut back, 4 bases at V and 6 bases at J, with 15 bases in the middle. The DNA of the CDR3 is TGTGCCAGCAGTGGGGAGTTAGCGGCCGCTGAAGCTTTCTTT. Translated, it gives CASSGELAAAEAFF.

The CDR3 here is CASSSVSSGANVLTF. CDR3 bases: TGTGCCAGCAGCTCCGTGAGCTCTGGGGCCAACGTCCTGACTTTC. The chain carries TRBV11-2 and TRBJ2-6; D gene uncertain. The germline V gene has CDR1 SGHAT and CDR2 FQNNGV. This CDR3 comprises 15 residues. V was trimmed by 4 bases and J by 0 bases, leaving 7 bases between them.

This chain uses TRBV14 with TRBJ2-7; D unclear. This CDR3 comprises 16 residues. Germline loops: CDR1 SGHDN, CDR2 FVKESK. The germline V and J ends were trimmed by 1 base and 5 bases, with 18 bases remaining between them. CDR3 amino acids: CASSQGMISPPHEQYF. The DNA for the CDR3 is TGTGCCAGCAGCCAAGGGATGATCTCTCCTCCACACGAGCAGTACTTC.

The chain employs TRBV6-1 and TRBJ2-3; TRBD1 is a possible D gene (6 bases). Germline V gives CDR1 MNHNS, CDR2 SASEGT. This CDR3 region has 15 residues. V gave up 5 bases and J gave up 1 base, with 13 bases separating them. In DNA, the CDR3 is TGTGCCAGCAGTCCCCGGGACACTCGCACAGATACGCAGTATTTT. Amino acids: CASSPRDTRTDTQYF.

The genes are TRBV2 and TRBJ2-7, with 8 bases matching TRBD1. CDR3 size: 14 residues. Germline CDR1 SNHLY, CDR2 FYNNEI. The V and J ends lost 4 bases and 6 bases, in that order; junction bases with no gene match: 8. This chain's CDR3 is CASSGTGKTTEQYF. CDR3 coding DNA: TGTGCCAGCAGTGGGACAGGGAAAACCACCGAGCAGTACTTC.

The V and J genes are TRBV28 and TRBJ1-6, with a possible D match to TRBD1 (5 bases). V was trimmed by 5 bases and J by 8 bases, leaving 10 bases between them. This CDR3 has 13 residues. CDR1 is MDHEN and CDR2 is SYDVKM in the germline V gene. In DNA, the CDR3 is TGTGCCAGCAGTGGGGGGGACCATTCACCCCTCCACTTT. It yields the protein CASSGGDHSPLHF.

The J gene is TRBJ2-7, the V gene TRBV6-5; 8 positions match TRBD1. The V gene's germline CDR1 is MNHEY and CDR2 SVGAGI. V lost 4 bases and J lost 2; bases outside the gene matches: 4. The CDR3 extends over 14 amino acids. Written as DNA, the CDR3 is TGTGCCAGCAGTTCCCAGGGGGCCCCCTACGAGCAGTACTTC. This encodes CASSSQGAPYEQYF.

This clone has just one count. This sequence joins TRBV29-1 and TRBJ1-5; D remains ambiguous. The CDR3 loop spans 13 amino acids. From germline, CDR1 is SQVTM and CDR2 ANQGSEA. V was clipped by 6 bases and J by 0 bases, with 9 bases between them. The CDR3 protein is CSVSGSSNQPQHF. The CDR3 region has the DNA TGCAGCGTGAGCGGGAGTAGCAATCAGCCCCAGCATTTT.

The chain employs TRBV14 and TRBJ1-6; 12 bases match TRBD1. With V trimmed by 6 bases and J by 10 bases, 10 bases remained unmatched. This CDR3 region has 16 residues. The germline V gene has CDR1 SGHDN and CDR2 FVKESK. CDR3 nucleotide sequence: TGTGCCAGCAGTCGGGGGACAGGGGGCGTTTGGTCACCCCTCCACTTT. The encoded protein is CASSRGTGGVWSPLHF.

V gene TRBV5-1 combines with J gene TRBJ2-1, with D possibly TRBD1 on 6 matching bases. CDR3 length: 16 residues. From germline, CDR1 is SGHRS and CDR2 YFSETQ. Trimming removed 4 bases at V and 2 bases at J, with 16 bases between. The CDR3 DNA is TGCGCCAGCAGCCTGCTAGGGGGTGTTGCCTACAATGAGCAGTTCTTC. It codes for CASSLLGGVAYNEQFF.

This chain uses TRBV4-1 with TRBJ1-1; D is unresolved. Germline CDR1 MGHRA, CDR2 YSYEKL. V was trimmed by 0 bases and J by 0 bases, leaving 11 bases between them. The CDR3 is 16 residues long. Written as DNA, the CDR3 is TGCGCCAGCAGCCAAGATATCCAGAGAGTGAACACTGAAGCTTTCTTT. Translation gives CASSQDIQRVNTEAFF.

CDR3 region: CAISESRKVGETQYF. CDR3 sequence (DNA): TGTGCCATCAGTGAGTCCCGCAAGGTGGGAGAGACCCAGTACTTC. The rearrangement links TRBV10-3 to TRBJ2-5; D is undetermined. This CDR3 has 15 residues. Trimming took 0 bases from V and 4 from J, leaving 12 bases between them. Per the germline V gene, CDR1 is ENHRY and CDR2 is SYGVKD.

The rearrangement uses TRBV6-1 and TRBJ2-1; TRBD2 aligns across 10 bases. The J segment lost 10 bases and the V segment lost 5 bases, leaving 2 bases of the junction unmatched. CDR3 length: 12 residues. Germline V gene data show CDR1 as MNHNS and CDR2 as SASEGT. In nucleotides, the CDR3 is TGTGCCAGCAGTACTAGCGGGAAGGAGCAGTTCTTC. Protein product: CASSTSGKEQFF.

The V gene is TRBV29-1, the J gene TRBJ2-1, with a tentative D call TRBD2 (6 bases). Trimming left V 4 bases short and J 2 bases short, with 9 bases between. Germline V CDR1 and CDR2: SQVTM, ANQGSEA. The CDR3 is made up of 13 amino acids. The CDR3 here is CSVVSSAYNEQFF. As DNA, the CDR3 is TGCAGCGTTGTGTCTAGCGCCTACAATGAGCAGTTCTTC.

The chain employs TRBV11-2 and TRBJ2-7; TRBD1 is a possible D gene (5 bases). Looked up from germline, CDR1 is SGHAT and CDR2 is FQNNGV. CDR3 length equals 18 residues. V lost 2 bases to trimming and J lost 8 bases, with 28 bases between them. The CDR3 DNA reads TGTGCCAGCAGCTTAATTTTGGGGTCCTACGCAGGGCTCGAAAAGCAGTACTTC. Its protein is CASSLILGSYAGLEKQYF.

This clone was found once. The chain couples TRBV6-1 to TRBJ1-4; D call uncertain. CDR3 length: 15 amino acids. Germline V lookup: CDR1 MNHNS, CDR2 SASEGT. The V gene lost 8 bases and the J gene lost 3 bases, with 16 bases spanning the gap. The CDR3 DNA follows: TGTGCCAGCGGACCAGCCGGGGTGGCTAATGAAAAACTGTTTTTT. It is translated as CASGPAGVANEKLFF.